This T cell receptor (beta chain) comes out of a study of vaccination and CD4 T cells after COVID-19. As for the study in general: Overlapping spike pools from SARS-CoV-2 and HCoV-NL63, HCoV-OC43 and HCoV-229E served as culture stimuli.

CD4+ T cells that had been cultured provided DNA sequenced with the Oncomine TCR Beta short-read assay. Cultured CD4+ T cells were the source of extracted genomic DNA. TCRdb reprocessed the PCR reads with MiXCR, giving one entry per CDR3 protein. The sample lists some 7,700 distinct CDR3 sequences, under 75% occurring once. As to treatment: approximately nine-day PBMC culture with coronavirus spike peptide pools or control peptides (ViraFEST assay). CDR1 is MDHEN, CDR2 SYDVKM, per germline. CDR3 size: 11 residues. Trimming stripped 11 bases from V and 8 bases from J, with 12 bases between. General observations from the study: It was observed that, in convalescent patients, a median approximately 90% of reactive clones arose only post-vaccination.

Only a few counts were recorded for this clonotype. Antigen: not known. The clonotype originates from a human donor with COVID-19. The sequencing used cultured CD4+ T cells from blood, collected after SARS-CoV-2 vaccination. The V call is TRBV28, the J call TRBJ1-4; tentatively, D is TRBD1 (5 bases). The CDR3 region is CAAVRGEKLFF. CDR3 nucleotides: TGTGCCGCTGTGCGGGGGGAAAAACTGTTTTTT.